One TCR beta chain is described in this entry. Antigen: not known. At one boundary the junction diverges from the germline segment, which might be a read error. The germline V gene has CDR1 SGHRS and CDR2 YFSETQ. The CDR3 spans 14 residues. Each sample used at least 6 million PBMCs. The data are from a study of blood T cells in healthy people across ages. Study conclusions and caveats: The study lacked donor CMV status, which possibly confounded expanded clonotype changes. Estimated diversity, derived from one million T cells, was regarded as an underestimate.

Using a J-beta primer mix together with a sample-barcoded 5' primer, a second PCR was run for roughly 7 to 12 cycles. TCRdb redid the calling of the 5' RACE reads with MiXCR, one entry per CDR3 protein. The sample lists about 1,400,000 distinct CDR3 sequences; approximately 38% were seen once. This receptor was identified in a woman between 18 and 29 years old in good health. The sequenced sample was blood. The chain links TRBV5-1 to TRBJ2-7; D is perhaps TRBD1 or TRBD2 (6 bases each). For the CDR3, the DNA is TGTGCCAGCAGTTTGGGTACCGGGGGCGATGAGCAGTACTTC. Amino acid sequence: CASSLGTGGDEQYF.